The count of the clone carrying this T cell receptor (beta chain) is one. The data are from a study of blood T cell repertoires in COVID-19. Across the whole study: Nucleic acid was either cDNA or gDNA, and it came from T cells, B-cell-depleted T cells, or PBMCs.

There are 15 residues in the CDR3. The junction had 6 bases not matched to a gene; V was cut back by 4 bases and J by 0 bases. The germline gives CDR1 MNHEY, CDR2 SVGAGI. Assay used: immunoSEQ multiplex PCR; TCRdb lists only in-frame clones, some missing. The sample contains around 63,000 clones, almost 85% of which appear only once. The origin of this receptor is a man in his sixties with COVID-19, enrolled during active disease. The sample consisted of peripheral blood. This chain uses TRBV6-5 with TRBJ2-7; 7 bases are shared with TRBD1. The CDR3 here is CASSWDSQSSYEQYF. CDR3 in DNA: TGTGCCAGCAGTTGGGACAGCCAGAGCTCCTACGAGCAGTACTTC.